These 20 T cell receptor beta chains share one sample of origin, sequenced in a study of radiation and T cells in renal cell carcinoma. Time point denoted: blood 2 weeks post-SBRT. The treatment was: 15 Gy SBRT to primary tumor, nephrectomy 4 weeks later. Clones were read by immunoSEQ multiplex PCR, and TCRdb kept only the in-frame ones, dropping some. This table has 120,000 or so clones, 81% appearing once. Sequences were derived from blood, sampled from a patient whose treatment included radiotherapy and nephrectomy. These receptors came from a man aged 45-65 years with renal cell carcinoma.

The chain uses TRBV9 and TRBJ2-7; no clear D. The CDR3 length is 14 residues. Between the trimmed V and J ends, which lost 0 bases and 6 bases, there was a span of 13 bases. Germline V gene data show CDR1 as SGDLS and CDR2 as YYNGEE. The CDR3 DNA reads TGTGCCAGCAGCGTAGGAGGAACAGCATCCGAGCAGTACTTC. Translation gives CASSVGGTASEQYF.

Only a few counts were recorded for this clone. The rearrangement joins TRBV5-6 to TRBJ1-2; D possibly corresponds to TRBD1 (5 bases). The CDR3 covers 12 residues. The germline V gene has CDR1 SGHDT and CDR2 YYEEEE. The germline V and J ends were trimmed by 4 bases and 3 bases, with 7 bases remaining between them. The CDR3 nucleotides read TGTGCCAGCAGCCCGGGGGACTATGGCTACACCTTC. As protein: CASSPGDYGYTF.

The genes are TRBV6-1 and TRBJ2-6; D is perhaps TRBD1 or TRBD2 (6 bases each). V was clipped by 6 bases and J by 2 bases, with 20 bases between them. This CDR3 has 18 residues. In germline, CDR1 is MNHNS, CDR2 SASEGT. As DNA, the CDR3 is TGTGCCAGCAGCGAACACCGGGGGCCGGGGGCTGGGGCCAACGTCCTGACTTTC. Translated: CASSEHRGPGAGANVLTF.

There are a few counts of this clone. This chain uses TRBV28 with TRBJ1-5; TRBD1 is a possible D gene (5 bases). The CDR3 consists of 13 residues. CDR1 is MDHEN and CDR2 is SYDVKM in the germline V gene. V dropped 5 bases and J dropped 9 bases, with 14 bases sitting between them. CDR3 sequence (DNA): TGTGCCAGCAGTCCAGGGCCGTTGCGGCCCCAGCATTTT. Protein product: CASSPGPLRPQHF.

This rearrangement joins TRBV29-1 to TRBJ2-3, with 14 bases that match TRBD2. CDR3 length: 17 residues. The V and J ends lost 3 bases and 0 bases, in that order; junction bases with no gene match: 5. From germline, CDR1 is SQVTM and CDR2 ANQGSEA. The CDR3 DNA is TGCAGCGTTGACGGACTAGCGGGGGGAACTAGCACAGATACGCAGTATTTT. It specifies CSVDGLAGGTSTDTQYF.

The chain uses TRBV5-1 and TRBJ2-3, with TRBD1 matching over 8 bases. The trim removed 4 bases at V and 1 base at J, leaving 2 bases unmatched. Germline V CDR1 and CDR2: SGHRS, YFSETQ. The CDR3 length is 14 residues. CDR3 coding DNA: TGCGCCAGCAGCATGGGACAGGGCACAGATACGCAGTATTTT. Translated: CASSMGQGTDTQYF. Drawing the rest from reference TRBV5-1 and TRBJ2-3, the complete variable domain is KAGVTQTPRYLIKTRGQQVTLSCSPISGHRSVSWYQQTPGQGLQFLFEYFSETQRNKGNFPGRFSGRQFSNSRSEMNVSTLELGDSALYLCASSMGQGTDTQYFGPGTRLTVL.

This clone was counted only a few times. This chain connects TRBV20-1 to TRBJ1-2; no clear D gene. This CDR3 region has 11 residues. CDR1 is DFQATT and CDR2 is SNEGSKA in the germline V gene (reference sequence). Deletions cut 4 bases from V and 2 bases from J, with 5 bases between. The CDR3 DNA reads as TGCAGTGCTATTCTGAACTATGGCTACACCTTC. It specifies CSAILNYGYTF.

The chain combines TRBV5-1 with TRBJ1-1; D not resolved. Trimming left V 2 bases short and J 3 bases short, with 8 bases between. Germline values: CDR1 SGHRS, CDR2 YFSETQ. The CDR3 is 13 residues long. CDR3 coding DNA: TGCGCCAGCAGCTTAACGAGAGACACTGAAGCTTTCTTT. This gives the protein CASSLTRDTEAFF.

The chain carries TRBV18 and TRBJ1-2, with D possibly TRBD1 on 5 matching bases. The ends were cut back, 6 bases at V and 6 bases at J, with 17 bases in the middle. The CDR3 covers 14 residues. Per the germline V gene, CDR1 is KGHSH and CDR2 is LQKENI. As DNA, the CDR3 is TGTGCCAGCTCCCTATCTACAGACAGAGATGGCTACACCTTC. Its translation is CASSLSTDRDGYTF.

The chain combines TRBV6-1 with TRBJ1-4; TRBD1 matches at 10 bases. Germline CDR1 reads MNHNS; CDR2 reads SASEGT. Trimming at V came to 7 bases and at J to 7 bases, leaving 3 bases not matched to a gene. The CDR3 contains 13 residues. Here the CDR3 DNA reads TGTGCCAGCAACCGGGACAGGGGTGAAAAACTGTTTTTT. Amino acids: CASNRDRGEKLFF.

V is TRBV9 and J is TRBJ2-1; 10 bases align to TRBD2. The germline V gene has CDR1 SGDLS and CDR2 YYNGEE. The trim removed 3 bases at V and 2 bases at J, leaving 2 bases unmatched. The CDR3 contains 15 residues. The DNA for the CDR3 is TGTGCCAGCAGCGGAGCGGGAGGGCCCTACAATGAGCAGTTCTTC. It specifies CASSGAGGPYNEQFF.

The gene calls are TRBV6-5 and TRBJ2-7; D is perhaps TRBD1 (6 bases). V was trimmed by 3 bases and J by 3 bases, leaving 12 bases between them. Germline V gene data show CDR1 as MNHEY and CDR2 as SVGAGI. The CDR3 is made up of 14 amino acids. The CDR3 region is CASSYSDRYYEQYF. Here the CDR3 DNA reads TGTGCCAGCAGTTATAGCGACAGGTACTACGAGCAGTACTTC.

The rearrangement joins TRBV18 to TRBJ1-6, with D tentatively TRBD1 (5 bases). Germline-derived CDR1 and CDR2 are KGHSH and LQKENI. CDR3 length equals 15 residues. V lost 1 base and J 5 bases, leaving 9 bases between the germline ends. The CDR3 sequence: CASSPQETDNSPLHF. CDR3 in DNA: TGTGCCAGCTCACCACAGGAGACAGATAATTCACCCCTCCACTTT.

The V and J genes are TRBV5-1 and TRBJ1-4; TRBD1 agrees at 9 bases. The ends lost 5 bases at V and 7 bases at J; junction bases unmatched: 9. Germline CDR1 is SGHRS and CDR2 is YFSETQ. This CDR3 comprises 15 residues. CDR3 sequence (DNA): TGCGCCAGCAGGGACGACGGGACAGGGATTGAAAAACTGTTTTTT. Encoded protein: CASRDDGTGIEKLFF.

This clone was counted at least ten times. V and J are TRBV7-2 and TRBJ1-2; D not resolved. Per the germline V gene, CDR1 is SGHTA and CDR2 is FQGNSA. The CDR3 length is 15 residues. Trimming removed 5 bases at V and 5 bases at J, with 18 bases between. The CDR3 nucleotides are TGTGCCAGCAGCGATCCGGGCCTCCTTTGGTATGGCTACACCTTC. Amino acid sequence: CASSDPGLLWYGYTF.

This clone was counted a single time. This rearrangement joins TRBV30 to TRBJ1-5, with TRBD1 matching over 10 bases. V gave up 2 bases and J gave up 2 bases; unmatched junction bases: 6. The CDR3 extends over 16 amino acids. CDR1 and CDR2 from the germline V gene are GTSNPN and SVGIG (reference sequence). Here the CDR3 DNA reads TGTGCCTGGAGTTTCCCCGGGACAGGGGGCAATCAGCCCCAGCATTTT. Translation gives CAWSFPGTGGNQPQHF. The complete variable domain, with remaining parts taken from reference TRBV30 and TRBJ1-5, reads SQTIHQWPATLVQPVGSPLSLECTVEGTSNPNLYWYRQAAGRGLQLLFYSVGIGQISSEVPQNLSASRPQDRQFILSSKKLLLSDSGFYLCAWSFPGTGGNQPQHFGDGTRLSIL.

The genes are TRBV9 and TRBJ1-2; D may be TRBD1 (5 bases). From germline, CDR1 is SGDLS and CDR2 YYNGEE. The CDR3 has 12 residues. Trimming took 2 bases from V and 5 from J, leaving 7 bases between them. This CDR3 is CASSVTGYGYTF. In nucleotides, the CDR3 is TGTGCCAGCAGCGTTACAGGATATGGCTACACCTTC.

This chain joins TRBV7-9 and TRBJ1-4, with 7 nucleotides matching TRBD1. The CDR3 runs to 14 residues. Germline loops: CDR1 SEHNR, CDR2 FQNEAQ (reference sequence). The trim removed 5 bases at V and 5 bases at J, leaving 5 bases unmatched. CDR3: CASSVGQPNEKLFF. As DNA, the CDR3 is TGTGCCAGCAGCGTGGGACAGCCCAATGAAAAACTGTTTTTT. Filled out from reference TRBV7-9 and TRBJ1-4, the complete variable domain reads DTGVSQNPRHKITKRGQNVTFRCDPISEHNRLYWYRQTLGQGPEFLTYFQNEAQLEKSRLLSDRFSAERPKGSFSTLEIQRTEQGDSAMYLCASSVGQPNEKLFFGSGTQLSVL.

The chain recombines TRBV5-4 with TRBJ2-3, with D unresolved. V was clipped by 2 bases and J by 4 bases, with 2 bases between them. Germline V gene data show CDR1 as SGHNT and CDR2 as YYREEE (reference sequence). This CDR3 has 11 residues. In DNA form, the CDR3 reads TGTGCCAGCAGCTTCGCAGATACGCAGTATTTT. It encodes CASSFADTQYF. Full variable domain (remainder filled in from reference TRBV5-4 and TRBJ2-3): ETGVTQSPTHLIKTRGQQVTLRCSSQSGHNTVSWYQQALGQGPQFIFQYYREEENGRGNFPPRFSGLQFPNYSSELNVNALELDDSALYLCASSFADTQYFGPGTRLTVL.

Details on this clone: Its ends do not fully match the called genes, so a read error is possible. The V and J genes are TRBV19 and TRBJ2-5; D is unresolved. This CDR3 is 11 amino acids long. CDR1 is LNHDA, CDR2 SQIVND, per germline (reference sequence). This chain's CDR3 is CASRIGETQYF. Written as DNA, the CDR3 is TGTGCCAGTAGAATAGGGGAGACCCAGTACTTC.